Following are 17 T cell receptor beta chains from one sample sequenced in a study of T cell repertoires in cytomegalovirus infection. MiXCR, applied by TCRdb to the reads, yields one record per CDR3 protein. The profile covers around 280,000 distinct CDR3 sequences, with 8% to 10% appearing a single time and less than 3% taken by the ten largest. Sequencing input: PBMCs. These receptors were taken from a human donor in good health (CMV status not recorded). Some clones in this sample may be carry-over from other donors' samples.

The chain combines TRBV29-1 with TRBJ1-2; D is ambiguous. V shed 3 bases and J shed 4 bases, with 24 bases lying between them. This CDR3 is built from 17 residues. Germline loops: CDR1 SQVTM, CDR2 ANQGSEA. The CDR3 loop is CSVEAEGPYDPSYGYTF. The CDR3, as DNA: TGCAGCGTTGAGGCTGAAGGTCCCTATGATCCATCCTATGGCTACACCTTC.

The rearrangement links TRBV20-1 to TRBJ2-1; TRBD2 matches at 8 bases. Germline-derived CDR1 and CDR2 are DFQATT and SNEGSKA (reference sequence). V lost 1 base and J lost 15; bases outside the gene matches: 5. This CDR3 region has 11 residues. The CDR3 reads CSARGSGERFF. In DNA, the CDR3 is TGCAGTGCTAGAGGTAGCGGGGAGAGGTTCTTC.

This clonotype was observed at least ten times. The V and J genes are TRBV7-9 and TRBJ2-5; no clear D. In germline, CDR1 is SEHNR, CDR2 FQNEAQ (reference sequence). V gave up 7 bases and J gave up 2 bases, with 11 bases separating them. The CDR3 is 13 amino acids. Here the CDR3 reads CASTKGRQETQYF. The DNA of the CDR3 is TGTGCCAGCACCAAAGGGCGTCAAGAGACCCAGTACTTC.

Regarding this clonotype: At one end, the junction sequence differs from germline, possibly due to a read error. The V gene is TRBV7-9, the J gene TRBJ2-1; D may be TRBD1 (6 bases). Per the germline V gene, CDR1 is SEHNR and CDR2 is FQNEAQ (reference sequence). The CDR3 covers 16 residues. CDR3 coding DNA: TGTGCCAGCAGCTTAGGGACAGAAGGCTCCTACAATGAGCAGATCTTC. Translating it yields CASSLGTEGSYNEQIF.

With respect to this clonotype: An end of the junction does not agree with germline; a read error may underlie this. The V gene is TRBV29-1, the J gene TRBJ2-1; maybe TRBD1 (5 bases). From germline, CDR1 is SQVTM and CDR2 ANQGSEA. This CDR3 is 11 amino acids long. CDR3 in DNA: TGCAGCGTCGAAGGGGCCCATGAGCAGTTCTTC. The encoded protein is CSVEGAHEQFF.

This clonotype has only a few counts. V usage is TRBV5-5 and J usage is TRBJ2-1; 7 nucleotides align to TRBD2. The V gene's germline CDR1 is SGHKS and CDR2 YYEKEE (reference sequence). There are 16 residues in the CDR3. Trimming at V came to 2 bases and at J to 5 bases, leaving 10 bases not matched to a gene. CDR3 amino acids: CASSFGLVRGHNEQFF. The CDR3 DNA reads TGTGCCAGCAGCTTCGGACTAGTGAGGGGTCACAATGAGCAGTTCTTC.

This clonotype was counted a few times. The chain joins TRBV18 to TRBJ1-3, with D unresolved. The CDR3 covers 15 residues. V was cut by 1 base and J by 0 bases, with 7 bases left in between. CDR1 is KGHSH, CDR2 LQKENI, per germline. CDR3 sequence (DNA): TGTGCCAGCTCACCACAAGCCCTCTCTGGAAACACCATATATTTT. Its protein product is CASSPQALSGNTIYF. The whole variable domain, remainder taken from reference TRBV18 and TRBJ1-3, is NAGVMQNPRHLVRRRGQEARLRCSPMKGHSHVYWYRQLPEEGLKFMVYLQKENIIDESGMPKERFSAEFPKEGPSILRIQQVVRGDSAAYFCASSPQALSGNTIYFGEGSWLTVV.

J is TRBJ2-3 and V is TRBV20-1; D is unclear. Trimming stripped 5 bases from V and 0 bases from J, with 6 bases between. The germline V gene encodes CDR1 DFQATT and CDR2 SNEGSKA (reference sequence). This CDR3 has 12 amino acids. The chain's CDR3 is CSAPLSTDTQYF. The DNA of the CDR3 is TGCAGTGCTCCGCTGAGCACAGATACGCAGTATTTT.

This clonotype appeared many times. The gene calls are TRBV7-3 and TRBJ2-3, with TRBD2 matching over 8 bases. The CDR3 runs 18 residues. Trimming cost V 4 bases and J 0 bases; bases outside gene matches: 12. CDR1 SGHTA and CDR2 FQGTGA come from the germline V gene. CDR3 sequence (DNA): TGTGCCAGCAGCTCTCCTGCGGGGGGTACCCCTAGCACAGATACGCAGTATTTT. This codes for CASSSPAGGTPSTDTQYF.

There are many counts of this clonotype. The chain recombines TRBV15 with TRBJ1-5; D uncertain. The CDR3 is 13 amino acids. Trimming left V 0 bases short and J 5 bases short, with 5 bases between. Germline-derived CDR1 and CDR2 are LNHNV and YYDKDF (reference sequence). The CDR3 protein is CATSRDPYQPQHF. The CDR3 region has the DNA TGTGCCACCAGCAGAGATCCGTATCAGCCCCAGCATTTT.

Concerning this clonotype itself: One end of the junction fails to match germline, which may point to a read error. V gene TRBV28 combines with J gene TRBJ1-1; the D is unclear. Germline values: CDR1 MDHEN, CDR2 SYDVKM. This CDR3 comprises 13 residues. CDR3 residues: CASIEGMKTEAFF. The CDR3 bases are TGTGCCAGCATAGAGGGTATGAAAACTGAAGCTTTCTTT.

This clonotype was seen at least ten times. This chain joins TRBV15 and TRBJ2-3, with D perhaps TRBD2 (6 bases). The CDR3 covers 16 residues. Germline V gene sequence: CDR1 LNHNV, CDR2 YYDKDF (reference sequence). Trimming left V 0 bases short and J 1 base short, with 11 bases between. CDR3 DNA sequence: TGTGCCACCAGCAGAGAAGGAGGGGCTGGCACAGATACGCAGTATTTT. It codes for CATSREGGAGTDTQYF.

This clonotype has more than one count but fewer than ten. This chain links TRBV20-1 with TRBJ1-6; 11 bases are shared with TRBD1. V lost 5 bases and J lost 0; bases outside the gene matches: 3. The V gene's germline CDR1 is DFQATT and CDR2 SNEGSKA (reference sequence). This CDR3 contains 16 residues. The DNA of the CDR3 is TGCAGTGCTGGACAGGGGGCAAGCTCCTATAATTCACCCCTCCACTTT. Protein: CSAGQGASSYNSPLHF.

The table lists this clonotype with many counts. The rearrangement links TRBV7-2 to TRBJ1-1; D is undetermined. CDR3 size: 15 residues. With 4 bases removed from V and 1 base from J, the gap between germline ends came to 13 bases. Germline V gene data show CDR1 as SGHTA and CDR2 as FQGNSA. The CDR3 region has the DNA TGTGCCAGCAGCTCGGCGAGGGCCTCGAACACTGAAGCTTTCTTT. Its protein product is CASSSARASNTEAFF.

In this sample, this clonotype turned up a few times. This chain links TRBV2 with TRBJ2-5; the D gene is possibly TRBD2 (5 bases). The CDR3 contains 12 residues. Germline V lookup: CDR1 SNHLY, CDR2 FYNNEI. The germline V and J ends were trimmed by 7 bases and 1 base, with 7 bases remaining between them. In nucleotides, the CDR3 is TGTGCCAGCATTGCGGGCCAAGAGACCCAGTACTTC. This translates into CASIAGQETQYF.

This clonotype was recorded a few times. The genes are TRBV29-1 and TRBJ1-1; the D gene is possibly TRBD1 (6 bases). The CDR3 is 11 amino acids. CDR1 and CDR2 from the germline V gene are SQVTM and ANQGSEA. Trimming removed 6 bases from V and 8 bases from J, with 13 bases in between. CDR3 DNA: TGCAGCGTCGCCGGACAGTGGGAAGCTTTCTTT. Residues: CSVAGQWEAFF.

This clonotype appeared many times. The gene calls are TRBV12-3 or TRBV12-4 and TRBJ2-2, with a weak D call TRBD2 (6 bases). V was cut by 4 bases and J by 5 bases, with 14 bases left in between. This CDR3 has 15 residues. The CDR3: CASSSAIRGTGELFF. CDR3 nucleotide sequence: TGTGCCAGCAGTTCAGCCATTCGGGGGACCGGGGAGCTGTTTTTT.